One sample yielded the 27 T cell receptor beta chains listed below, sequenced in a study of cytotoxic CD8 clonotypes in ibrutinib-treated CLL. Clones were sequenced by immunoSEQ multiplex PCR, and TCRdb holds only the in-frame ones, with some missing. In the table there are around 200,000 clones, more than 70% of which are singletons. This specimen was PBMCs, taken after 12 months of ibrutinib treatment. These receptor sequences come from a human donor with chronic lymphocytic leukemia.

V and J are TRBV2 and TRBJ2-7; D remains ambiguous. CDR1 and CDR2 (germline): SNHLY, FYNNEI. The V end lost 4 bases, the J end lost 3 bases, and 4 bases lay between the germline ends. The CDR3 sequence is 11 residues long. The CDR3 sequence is CASSAGYEQYF. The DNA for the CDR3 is TGTGCCAGCAGTGCAGGCTACGAGCAGTACTTC. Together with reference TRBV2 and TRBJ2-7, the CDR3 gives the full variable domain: EPEVTQTPSHQVTQMGQEVILRCVPISNHLYFYWYRQILGQKVEFLVSFYNNEISEKSEIFDDQFSVERPDGSNFTLKIRSTKLEDSAMYFCASSAGYEQYFGPGTRLTVT.

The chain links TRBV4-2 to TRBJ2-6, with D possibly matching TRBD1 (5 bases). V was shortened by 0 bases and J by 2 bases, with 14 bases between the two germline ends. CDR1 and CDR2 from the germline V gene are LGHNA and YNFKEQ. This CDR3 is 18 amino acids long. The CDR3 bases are TGTGCCAGCAGCCAAGATCCTCCGACAGTGGCTGGGGCCAACGTCCTGACTTTC. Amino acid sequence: CASSQDPPTVAGANVLTF.

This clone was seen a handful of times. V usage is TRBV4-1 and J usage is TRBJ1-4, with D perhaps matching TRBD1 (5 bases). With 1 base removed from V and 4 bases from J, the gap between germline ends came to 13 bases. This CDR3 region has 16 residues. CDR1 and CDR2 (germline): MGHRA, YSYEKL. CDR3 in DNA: TGCGCCAGCAGCCAAGCGGGGGGGGTCTATAATGAAAAACTGTTTTTT. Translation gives CASSQAGGVYNEKLFF.

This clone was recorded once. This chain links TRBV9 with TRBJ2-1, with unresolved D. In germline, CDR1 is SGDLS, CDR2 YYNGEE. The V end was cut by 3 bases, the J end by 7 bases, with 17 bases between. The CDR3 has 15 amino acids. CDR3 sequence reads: CASSGYRDRWNEQFF. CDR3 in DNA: TGTGCCAGCAGCGGCTACCGAGACCGGTGGAATGAGCAGTTCTTC.

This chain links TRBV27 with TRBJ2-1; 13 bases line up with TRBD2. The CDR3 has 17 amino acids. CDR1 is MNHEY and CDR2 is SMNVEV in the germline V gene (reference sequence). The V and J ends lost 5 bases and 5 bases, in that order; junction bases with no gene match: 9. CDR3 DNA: TGTGCCAGCAGTCCAAAGACTAGCGGGGGGCCGGACAATGAGCAGTTCTTC. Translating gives CASSPKTSGGPDNEQFF.

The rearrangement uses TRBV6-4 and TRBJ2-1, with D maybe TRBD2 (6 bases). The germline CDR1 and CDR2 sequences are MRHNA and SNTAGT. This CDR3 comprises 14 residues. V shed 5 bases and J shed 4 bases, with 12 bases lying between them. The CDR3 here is CASSPARGYNEQFF. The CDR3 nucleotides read TGTGCCAGCAGTCCGGCCCGGGGGTACAATGAGCAGTTCTTC.

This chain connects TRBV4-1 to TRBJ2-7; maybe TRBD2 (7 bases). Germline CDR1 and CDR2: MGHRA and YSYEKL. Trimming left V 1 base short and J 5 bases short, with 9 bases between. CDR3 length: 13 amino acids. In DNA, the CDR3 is TGCGCCAGCAGCCAAGGGGGGGGGCACGAGCAGTACTTC. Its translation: CASSQGGGHEQYF.

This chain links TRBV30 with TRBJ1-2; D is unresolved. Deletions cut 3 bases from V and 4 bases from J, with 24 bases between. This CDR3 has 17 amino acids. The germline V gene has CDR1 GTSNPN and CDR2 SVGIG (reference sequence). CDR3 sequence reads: CAWRAGKNSNSFYGYTF. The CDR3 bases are TGTGCCTGGAGAGCTGGAAAAAACAGTAACAGCTTCTATGGCTACACCTTC.

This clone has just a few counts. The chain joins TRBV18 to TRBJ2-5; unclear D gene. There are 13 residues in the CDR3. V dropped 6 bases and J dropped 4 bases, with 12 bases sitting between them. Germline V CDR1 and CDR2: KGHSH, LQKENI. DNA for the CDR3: TGTGCCAGCTCGGAATGGAGTGGAGAGACCCAGTACTTC. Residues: CASSEWSGETQYF.

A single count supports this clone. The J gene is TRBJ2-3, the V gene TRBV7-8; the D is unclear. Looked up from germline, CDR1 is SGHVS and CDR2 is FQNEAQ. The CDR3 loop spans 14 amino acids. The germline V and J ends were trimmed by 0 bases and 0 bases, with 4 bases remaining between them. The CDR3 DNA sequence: TGTGCCAGCAGCTTAGCGACTAGCACAGATACGCAGTATTTT. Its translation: CASSLATSTDTQYF.

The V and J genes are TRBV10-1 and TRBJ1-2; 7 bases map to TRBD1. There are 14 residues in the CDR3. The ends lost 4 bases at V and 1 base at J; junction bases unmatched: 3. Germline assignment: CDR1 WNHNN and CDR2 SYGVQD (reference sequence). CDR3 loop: CASSGGGGNYGYTF. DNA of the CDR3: TGCGCCAGCAGTGGAGGGGGCGGTAACTATGGCTACACCTTC.

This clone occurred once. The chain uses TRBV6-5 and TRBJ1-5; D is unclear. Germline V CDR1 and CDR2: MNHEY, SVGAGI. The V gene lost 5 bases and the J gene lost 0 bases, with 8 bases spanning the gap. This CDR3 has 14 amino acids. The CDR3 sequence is CASSPRDSNQPQHF. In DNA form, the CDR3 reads TGTGCCAGCAGTCCCCGGGATAGCAATCAGCCCCAGCATTTT.

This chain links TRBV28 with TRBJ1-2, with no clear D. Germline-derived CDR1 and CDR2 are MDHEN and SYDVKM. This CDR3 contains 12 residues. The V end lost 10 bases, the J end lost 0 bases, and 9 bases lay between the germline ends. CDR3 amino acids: CAIEGSNYGYTF. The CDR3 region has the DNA TGTGCCATTGAGGGATCTAACTATGGCTACACCTTC.

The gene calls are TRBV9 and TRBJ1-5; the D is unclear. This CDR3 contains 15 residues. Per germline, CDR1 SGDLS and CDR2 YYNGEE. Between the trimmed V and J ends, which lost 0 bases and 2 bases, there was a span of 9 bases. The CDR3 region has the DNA TGTGCCAGCAGCGTAGGTGGGATAGGCAATCAGCCCCAGCATTTT. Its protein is CASSVGGIGNQPQHF.

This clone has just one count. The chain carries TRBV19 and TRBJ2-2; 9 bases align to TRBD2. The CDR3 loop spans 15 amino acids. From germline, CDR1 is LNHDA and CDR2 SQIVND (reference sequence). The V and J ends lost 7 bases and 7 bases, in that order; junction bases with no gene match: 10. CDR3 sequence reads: CASTYASGNFGELFF. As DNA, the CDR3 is TGTGCCAGTACCTATGCTAGCGGGAATTTCGGGGAGCTGTTTTTT.

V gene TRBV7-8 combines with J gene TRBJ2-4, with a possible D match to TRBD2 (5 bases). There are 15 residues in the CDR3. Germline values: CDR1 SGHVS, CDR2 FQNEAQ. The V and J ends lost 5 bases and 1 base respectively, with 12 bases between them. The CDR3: CASSPTLAAKNIQYF. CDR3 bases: TGTGCCAGCAGCCCCACCCTAGCTGCCAAAAACATTCAGTACTTC.

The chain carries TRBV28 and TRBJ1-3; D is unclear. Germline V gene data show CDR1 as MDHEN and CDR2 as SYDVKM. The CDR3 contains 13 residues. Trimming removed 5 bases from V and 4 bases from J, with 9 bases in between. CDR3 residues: CASSTNSGNTIYF. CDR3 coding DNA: TGTGCCAGCAGTACGAACTCCGGAAACACCATATATTTT.

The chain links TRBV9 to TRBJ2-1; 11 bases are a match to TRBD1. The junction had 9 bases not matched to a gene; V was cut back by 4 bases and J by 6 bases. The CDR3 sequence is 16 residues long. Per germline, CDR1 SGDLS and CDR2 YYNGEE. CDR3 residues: CASSTLGQGALNEQFF. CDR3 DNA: TGTGCCAGCAGCACCCTCGGACAGGGGGCCCTCAATGAGCAGTTCTTC.

The CDR3 here is CASRRLSTDTQYF. CDR3 nucleotides: TGTGCCAGCAGGCGGCTCAGTACAGATACGCAGTATTTT. This chain joins TRBV5-6 and TRBJ2-3; no reliable D call. CDR3 length: 13 residues. Trimming removed 5 bases from V and 3 bases from J, with 10 bases in between. Germline assignment: CDR1 SGHDT and CDR2 YYEEEE. Full variable domain (missing parts from reference TRBV5-6 and TRBJ2-3): DAGVTQSPTHLIKTRGQQVTLRCSPKSGHDTVSWYQQALGQGPQFIFQYYEEEERQRGNFPDRFSGHQFPNYSSELNVNALLLGDSALYLCASRRLSTDTQYFGPGTRLTVL.

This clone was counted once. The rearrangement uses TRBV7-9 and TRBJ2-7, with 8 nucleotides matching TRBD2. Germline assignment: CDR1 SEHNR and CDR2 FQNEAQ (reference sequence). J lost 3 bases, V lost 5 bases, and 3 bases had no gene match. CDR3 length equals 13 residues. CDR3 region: CASSLRGGYEQYF. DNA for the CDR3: TGTGCCAGCAGCCTCCGGGGGGGCTACGAGCAGTACTTC.

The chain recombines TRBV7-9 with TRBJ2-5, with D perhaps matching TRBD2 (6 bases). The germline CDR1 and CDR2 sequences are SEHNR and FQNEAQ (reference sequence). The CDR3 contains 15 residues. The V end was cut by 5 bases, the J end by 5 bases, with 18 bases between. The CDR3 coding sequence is TGTGCCAGCAGCCCTAAGGGACTCACCGCGGAGACCCAGTACTTC. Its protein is CASSPKGLTAETQYF.

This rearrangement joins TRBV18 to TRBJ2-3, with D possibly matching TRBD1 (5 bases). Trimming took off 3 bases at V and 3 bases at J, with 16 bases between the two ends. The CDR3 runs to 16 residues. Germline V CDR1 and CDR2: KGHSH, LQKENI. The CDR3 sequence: CASSPRGSAGTDTQYF. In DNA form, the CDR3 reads TGTGCCAGCTCACCTAGGGGTTCCGCAGGGACAGATACGCAGTATTTT.

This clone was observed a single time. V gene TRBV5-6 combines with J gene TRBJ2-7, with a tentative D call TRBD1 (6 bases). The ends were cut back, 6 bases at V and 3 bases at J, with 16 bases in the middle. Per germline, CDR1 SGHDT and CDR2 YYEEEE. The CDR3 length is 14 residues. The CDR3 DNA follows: TGTGCCAGCATCTCAACCAGGGGTGGCTACGAGCAGTACTTC. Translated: CASISTRGGYEQYF.

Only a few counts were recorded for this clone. The CDR3 loop is CASTGSNTEAFF. The DNA for the CDR3 is TGTGCCAGCACAGGGTCGAACACTGAAGCTTTCTTT. The chain employs TRBV7-9 and TRBJ1-1; a possible D gene is TRBD1 (5 bases). CDR3 length: 12 residues. CDR1 is SEHNR and CDR2 is FQNEAQ in the germline V gene (reference sequence). The V end was cut by 7 bases, the J end by 1 base, with 7 bases between. Supplemented by reference TRBV7-9 and TRBJ1-1, the full variable domain reads DTGVSQNPRHKITKRGQNVTFRCDPISEHNRLYWYRQTLGQGPEFLTYFQNEAQLEKSRLLSDRFSAERPKGSFSTLEIQRTEQGDSAMYLCASTGSNTEAFFGQGTRLTVV.

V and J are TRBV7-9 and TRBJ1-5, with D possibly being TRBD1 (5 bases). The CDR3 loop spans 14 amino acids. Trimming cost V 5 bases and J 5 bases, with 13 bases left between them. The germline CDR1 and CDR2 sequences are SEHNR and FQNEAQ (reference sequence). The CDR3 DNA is TGTGCCAGCAGCCCCAGGGACGCCGATCAGCCCCAGCATTTT. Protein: CASSPRDADQPQHF.

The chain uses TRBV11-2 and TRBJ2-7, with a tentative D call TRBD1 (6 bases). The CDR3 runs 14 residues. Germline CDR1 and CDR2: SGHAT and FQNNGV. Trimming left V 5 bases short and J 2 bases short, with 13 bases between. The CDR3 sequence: CASSGDINTYEQYF. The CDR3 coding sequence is TGTGCCAGCAGCGGGGACATAAATACCTACGAGCAGTACTTC.

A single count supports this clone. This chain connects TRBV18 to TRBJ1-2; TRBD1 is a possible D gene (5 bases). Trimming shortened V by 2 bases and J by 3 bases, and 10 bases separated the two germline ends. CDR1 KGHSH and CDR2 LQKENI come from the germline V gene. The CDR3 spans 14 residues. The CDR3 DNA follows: TGTGCCAGCTCACCATCACGGGGGGACTATGGCTACACCTTC. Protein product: CASSPSRGDYGYTF. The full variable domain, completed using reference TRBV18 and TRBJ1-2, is NAGVMQNPRHLVRRRGQEARLRCSPMKGHSHVYWYRQLPEEGLKFMVYLQKENIIDESGMPKERFSAEFPKEGPSILRIQQVVRGDSAAYFCASSPSRGDYGYTFGSGTRLTVV.